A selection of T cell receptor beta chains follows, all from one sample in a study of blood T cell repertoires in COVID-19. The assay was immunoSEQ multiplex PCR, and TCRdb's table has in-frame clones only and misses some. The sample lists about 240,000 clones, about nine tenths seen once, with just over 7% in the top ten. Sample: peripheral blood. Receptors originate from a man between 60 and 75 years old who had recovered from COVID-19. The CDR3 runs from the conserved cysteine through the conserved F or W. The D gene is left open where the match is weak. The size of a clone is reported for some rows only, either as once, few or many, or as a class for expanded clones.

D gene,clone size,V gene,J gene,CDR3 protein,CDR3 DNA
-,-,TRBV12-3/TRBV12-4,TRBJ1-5,CASQAREQPQHF,TGTGCCAGCCAGGCACGTGAACAGCCCCAGCATTTT
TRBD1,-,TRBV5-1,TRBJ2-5,CASSPGQTQETQYF,TGCGCCAGCAGCCCGGGACAGACCCAAGAGACCCAGTACTTC
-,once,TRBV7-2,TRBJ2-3,CASSLADYRTDTQYF,TGTGCCAGCAGCTTAGCGGACTACCGCACAGATACGCAGTATTTT
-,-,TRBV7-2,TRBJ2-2,CASSFSKGTGELFF,TGTGCCAGCAGCTTCTCTAAGGGGACCGGGGAGCTGTTTTTT
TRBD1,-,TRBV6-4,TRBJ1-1,CASRITDRGTEAFF,TGTGCCAGCAGGATAACGGACAGGGGGACTGAAGCTTTCTTT
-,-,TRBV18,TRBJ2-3,CASSPGTSDTQYF,TGTGCCAGCTCCCCGGGAACCTCAGATACGCAGTATTTT
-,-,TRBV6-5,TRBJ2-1,CASRGGIEQFF,TGTGCCAGCCGAGGTGGCATTGAGCAGTTCTTC
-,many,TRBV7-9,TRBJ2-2,CASSLGLNTGELFF,TGTGCCAGCAGCCTAGGACTCAACACCGGGGAGCTGTTTTTT
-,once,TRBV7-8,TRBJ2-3,CASSSRGPQVTDTQYF,TGTGCCAGCAGCTCGCGGGGACCCCAGGTCACAGATACGCAGTATTTT
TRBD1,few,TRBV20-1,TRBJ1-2,CSASSGQGAYGYTF,TGCAGTGCTAGTTCGGGGCAGGGGGCGTATGGCTACACCTTC
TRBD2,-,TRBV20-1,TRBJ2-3,CSASGTSVADTQYF,TGCAGTGCTAGTGGGACTAGCGTGGCAGATACGCAGTATTTT
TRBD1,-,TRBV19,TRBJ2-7,CASSPAWDSRGNTF,TGTGCCAGTAGTCCAGCCTGGGACAGTCGAGGGAATACCTTC
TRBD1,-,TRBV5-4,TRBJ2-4,CASSLVGQGGNIQYF,TGTGCCAGCAGCTTGGTGGGACAGGGAGGAAACATTCAGTACTTC
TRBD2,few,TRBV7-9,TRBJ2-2,CASSFERGARQTNTGELFF,TGTGCCAGCAGCTTCGAGCGGGGGGCCCGACAGACGAACACCGGGGAGCTGTTTTTT
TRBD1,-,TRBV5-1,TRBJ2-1,CASSSTGTGYNEQFF,TGCGCCAGCAGCTCTACCGGGACAGGTTACAATGAGCAGTTCTTC
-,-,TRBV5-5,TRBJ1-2,CASSPLQQGYGYTF,TGTGCCAGCAGCCCCCTTCAGCAGGGCTATGGCTACACCTTC
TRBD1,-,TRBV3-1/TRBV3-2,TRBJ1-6,CASSLQGSNSPLHF,TGTGCCAGCAGCTTACAGGGGAGTAATTCACCCCTCCACTTT
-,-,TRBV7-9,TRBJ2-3,CASSLLGGADTQYF,TGTGCCAGCAGCTTATTGGGGGGTGCAGATACGCAGTATTTT
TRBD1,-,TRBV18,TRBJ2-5,CASSVYRGEETQYF,TGTGCCAGCTCAGTATACAGGGGTGAAGAGACCCAGTACTTC
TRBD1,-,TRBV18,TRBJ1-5,CASSRGQGAVYSNQPQHF,TGTGCCAGCTCACGGGGACAGGGGGCTGTATATAGCAATCAGCCCCAGCATTTT
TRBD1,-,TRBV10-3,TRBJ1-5,CAISLGQDPNQPQHF,TGTGCCATCAGCCTCGGACAGGACCCCAATCAGCCCCAGCATTTT
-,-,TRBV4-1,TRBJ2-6,CASSQGLPPVWGGAGANVLTF,TGCGCCAGCAGCCAAGGTCTTCCCCCGGTCTGGGGGGGCGCTGGGGCCAACGTCCTGACTTTC
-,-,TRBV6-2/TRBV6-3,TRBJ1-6,CASSYSRRAEQSSYNSPLHF,TGTGCCAGCAGTTACTCAAGGAGGGCAGAACAGAGCTCCTATAATTCACCCCTCCACTTT
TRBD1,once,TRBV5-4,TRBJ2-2,CASSSETGGGGELFF,TGTGCCAGCAGCTCCGAGACAGGGGGGGGCGGGGAGCTGTTTTTT
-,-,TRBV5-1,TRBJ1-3,CASSPWTEISGNTIYF,TGCGCCAGCAGCCCTTGGACAGAAATCTCTGGAAACACCATATATTTT
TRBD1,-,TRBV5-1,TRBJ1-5,CASSNTGGSNQPQHF,TGCGCCAGCAGCAATACAGGGGGCAGCAATCAGCCCCAGCATTTT
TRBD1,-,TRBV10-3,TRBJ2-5,CATRTGGQETQYF,TGTGCCACCCGTACAGGGGGACAAGAGACCCAGTACTTC
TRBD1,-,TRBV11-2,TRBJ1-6,CASSPDRESYNSPLHF,TGTGCCAGCAGCCCTGACAGGGAGTCCTATAATTCACCCCTCCACTTT
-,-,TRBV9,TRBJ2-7,CASSVLPGAGSSEQYF,TGTGCCAGCAGCGTCCTCCCCGGCGCGGGGTCCTCCGAGCAGTACTTC
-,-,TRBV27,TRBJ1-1,CASSLSAFGNTEAFF,TGTGCCAGCAGTTTATCAGCCTTTGGGAACACTGAAGCTTTCTTT
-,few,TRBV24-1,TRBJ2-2,CATNPANTGELFF,TGTGCCACCAATCCAGCGAACACCGGGGAGCTGTTTTTT
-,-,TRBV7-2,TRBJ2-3,CASSLGGGGGIRTDTQYF,TGTGCCAGCAGCCTAGGGGGCGGGGGCGGGATTAGGACAGATACGCAGTATTTT
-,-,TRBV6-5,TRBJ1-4,CASSPRQESREKLFF,TGTGCCAGCAGTCCAAGACAGGAAAGTCGTGAAAAACTGTTTTTT
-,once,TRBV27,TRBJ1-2,CASSFSRGSNYGYTF,TGTGCCAGCAGTTTTTCAAGGGGTTCTAACTATGGCTACACCTTC
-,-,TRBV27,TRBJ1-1,CASSLRGRTEAFF,TGTGCCAGCAGTTTGCGGGGGCGGACTGAAGCTTTCTTT
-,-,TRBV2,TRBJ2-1,CASSRQRSYNEQFF,TGTGCCAGCAGTAGACAGCGATCCTACAATGAGCAGTTCTTC
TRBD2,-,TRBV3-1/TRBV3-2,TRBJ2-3,CASSLSGVGQYF,TGTGCCAGCAGCCTTAGCGGGGTCGGGCAGTATTTT
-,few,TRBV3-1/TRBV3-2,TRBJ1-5,CASSGSGGIQPQHF,TGTGCCAGCAGCGGGTCTGGAGGAATTCAGCCCCAGCATTTT
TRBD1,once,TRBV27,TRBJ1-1,CASSLGQALNTEAFF,TGTGCCAGCAGTTTGGGACAGGCCCTGAACACTGAAGCTTTCTTT
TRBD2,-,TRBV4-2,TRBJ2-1,CASKTSGGDNEQFF,TGTGCCTCCAAAACTAGCGGGGGGGACAATGAGCAGTTCTTC
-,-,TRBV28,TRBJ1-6,CASSKRSPLHF,TGTGCCAGCAGTAAGCGATCACCCCTCCACTTT
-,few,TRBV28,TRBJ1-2,CASFDGSYGYTF,TGTGCCAGCTTTGACGGGTCCTATGGCTACACCTTC
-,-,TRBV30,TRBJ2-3,CAWKKLASTQYF,TGTGCCTGGAAGAAACTAGCTTCGACGCAGTATTTT
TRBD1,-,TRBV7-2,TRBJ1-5,CASSSGQGAQPQHF,TGTGCCAGCAGCTCTGGACAGGGGGCTCAGCCCCAGCATTTT
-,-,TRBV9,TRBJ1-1,CASSALGSGVGTEAFF,TGTGCCAGCAGCGCCCTCGGATCAGGGGTGGGCACTGAAGCTTTCTTT
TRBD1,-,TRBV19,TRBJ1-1,CASRGMGQGISEAFF,TGTGCCAGTAGAGGGATGGGACAGGGGATTTCTGAAGCTTTCTTT
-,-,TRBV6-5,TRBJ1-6,CASNPLSTGHSPLHF,TGTGCCAGCAATCCCCTATCCACAGGACATTCACCCCTCCACTTT
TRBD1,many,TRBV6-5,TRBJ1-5,CASSRTGLSTQHF,TGTGCCAGCAGTAGGACAGGTCTTTCGACCCAGCATTTT
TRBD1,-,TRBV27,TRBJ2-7,CASSGTGLVEQYF,TGTGCCAGCAGTGGGACAGGGTTGGTCGAGCAGTACTTC
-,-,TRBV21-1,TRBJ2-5,CASRKLTGAIQETQYF,TGTGCCAGCAGGAAGCTAACAGGGGCGATACAAGAGACCCAGTACTTC
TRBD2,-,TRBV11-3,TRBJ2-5,CASSLDWGSASGGRTAETQYF,TGTGCCAGCAGCTTAGATTGGGGTTCGGCTAGCGGGGGACGAACGGCAGAGACCCAGTACTTC
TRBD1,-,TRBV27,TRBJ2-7,CASRKGQGAYEQYF,TGTGCCAGCAGAAAGGGACAGGGGGCCTACGAGCAGTACTTC
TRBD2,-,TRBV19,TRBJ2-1,CASGVARGRNEQFF,TGTGCCAGTGGCGTAGCGCGGGGGAGAAATGAGCAGTTCTTC